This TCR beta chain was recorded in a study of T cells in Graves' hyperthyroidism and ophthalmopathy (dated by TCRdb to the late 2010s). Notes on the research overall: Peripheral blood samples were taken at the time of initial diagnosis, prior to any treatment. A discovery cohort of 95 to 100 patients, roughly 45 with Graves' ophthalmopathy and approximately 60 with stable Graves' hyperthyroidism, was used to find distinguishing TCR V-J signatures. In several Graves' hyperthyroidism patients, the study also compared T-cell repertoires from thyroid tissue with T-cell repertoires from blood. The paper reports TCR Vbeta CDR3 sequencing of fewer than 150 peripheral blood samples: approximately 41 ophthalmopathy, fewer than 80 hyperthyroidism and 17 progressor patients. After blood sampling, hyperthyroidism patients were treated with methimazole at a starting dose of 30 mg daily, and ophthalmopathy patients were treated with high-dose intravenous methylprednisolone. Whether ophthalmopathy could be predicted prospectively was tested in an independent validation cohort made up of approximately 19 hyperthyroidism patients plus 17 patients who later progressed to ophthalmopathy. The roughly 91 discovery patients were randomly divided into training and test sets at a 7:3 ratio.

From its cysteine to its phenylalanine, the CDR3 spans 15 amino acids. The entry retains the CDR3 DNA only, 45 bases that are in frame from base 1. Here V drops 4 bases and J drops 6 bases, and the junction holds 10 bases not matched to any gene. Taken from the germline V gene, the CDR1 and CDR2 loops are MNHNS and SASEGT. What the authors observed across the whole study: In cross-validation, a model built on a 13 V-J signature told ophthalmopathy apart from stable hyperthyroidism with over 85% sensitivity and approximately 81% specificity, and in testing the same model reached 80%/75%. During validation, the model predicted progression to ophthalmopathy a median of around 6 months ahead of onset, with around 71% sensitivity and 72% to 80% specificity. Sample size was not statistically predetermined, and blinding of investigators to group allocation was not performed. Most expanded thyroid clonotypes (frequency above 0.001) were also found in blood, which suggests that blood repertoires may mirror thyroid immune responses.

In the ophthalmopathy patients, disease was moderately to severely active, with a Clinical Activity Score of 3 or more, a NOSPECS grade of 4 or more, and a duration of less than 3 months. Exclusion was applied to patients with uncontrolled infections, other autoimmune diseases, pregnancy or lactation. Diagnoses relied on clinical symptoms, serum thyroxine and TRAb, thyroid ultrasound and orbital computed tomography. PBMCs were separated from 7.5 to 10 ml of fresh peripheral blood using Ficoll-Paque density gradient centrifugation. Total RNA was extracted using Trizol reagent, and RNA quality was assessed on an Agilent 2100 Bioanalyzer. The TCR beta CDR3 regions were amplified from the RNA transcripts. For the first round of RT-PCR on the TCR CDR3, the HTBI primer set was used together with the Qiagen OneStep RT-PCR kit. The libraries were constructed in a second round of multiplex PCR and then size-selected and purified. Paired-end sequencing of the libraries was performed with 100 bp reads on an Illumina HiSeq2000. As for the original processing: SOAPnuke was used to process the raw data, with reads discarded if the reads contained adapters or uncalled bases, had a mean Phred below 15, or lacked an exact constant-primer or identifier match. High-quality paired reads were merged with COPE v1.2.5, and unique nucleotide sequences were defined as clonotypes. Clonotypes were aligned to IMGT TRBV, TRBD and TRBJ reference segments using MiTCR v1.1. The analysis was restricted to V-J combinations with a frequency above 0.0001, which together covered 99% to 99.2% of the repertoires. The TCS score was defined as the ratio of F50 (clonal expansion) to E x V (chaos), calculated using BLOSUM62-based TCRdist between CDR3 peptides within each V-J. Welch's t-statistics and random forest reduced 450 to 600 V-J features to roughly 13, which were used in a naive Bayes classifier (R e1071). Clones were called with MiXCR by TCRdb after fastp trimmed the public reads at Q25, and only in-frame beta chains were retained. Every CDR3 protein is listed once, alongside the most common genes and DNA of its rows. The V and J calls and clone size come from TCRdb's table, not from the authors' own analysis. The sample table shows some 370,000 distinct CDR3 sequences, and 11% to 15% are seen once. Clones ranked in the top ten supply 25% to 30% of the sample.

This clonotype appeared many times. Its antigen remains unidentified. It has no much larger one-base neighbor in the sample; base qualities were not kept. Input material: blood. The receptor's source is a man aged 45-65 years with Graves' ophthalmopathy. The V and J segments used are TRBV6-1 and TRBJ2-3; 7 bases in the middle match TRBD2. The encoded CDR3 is CASSALADGGDTQYF. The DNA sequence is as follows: TGTGCCAGCAGTGCTCTAGCGGACGGGGGGGATACGCAGTATTTT.